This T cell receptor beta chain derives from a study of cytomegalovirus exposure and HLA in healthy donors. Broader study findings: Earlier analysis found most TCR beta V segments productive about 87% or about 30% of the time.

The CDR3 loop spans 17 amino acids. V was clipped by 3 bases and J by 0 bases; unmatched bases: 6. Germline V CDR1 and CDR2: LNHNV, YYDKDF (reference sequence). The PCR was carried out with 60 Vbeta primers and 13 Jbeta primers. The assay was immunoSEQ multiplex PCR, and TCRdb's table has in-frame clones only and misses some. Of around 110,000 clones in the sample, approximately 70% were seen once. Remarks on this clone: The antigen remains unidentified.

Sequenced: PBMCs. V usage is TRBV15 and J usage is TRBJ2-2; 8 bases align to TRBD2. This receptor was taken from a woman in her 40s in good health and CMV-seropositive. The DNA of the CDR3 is TGTGCCACCAGCAGCATCGCACTAGCGGCGAACACCGGGGAGCTGTTTTTT. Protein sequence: CATSSIALAANTGELFF.